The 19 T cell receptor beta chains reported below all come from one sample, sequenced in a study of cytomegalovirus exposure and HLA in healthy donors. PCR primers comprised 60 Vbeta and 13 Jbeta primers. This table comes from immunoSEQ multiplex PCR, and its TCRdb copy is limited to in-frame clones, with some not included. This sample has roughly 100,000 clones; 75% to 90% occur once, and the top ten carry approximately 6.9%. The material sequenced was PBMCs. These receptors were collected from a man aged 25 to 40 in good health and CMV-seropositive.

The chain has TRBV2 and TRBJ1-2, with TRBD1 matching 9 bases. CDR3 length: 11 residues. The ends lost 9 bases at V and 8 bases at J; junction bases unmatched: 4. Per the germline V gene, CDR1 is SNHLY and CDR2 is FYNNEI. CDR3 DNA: TGTGCCAGATGGACAGGGGAAGGCTACACCTTC. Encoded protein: CARWTGEGYTF.

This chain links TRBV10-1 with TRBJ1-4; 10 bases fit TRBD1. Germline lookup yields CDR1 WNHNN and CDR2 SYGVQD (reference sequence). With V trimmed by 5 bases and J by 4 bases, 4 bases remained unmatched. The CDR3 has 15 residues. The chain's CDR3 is CASSRDRGLNEKLFF. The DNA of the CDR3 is TGCGCCAGCAGTCGGGACAGGGGCCTTAATGAAAAACTGTTTTTT.

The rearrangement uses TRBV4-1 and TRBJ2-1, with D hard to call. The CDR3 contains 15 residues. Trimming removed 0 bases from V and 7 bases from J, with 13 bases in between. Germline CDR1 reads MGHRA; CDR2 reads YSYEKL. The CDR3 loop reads CASSQDGHSSNEQFF. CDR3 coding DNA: TGCGCCAGCAGCCAAGATGGGCACAGTAGTAATGAGCAGTTCTTC.

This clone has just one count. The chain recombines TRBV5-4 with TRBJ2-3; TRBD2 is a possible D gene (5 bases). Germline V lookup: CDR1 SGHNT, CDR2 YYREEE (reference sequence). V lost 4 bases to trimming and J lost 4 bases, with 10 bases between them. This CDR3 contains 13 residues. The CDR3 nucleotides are TGTGCCAGCAGCCTACAGCGGTCAGATACGCAGTATTTT. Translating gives CASSLQRSDTQYF.

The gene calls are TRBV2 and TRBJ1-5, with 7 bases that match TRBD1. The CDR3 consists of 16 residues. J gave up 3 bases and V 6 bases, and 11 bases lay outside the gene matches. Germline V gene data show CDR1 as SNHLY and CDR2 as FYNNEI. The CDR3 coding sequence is TGTGCCAGCAGCTTATCCCGACAGGGTCTCAATCAGCCCCAGCATTTT. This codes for CASSLSRQGLNQPQHF.

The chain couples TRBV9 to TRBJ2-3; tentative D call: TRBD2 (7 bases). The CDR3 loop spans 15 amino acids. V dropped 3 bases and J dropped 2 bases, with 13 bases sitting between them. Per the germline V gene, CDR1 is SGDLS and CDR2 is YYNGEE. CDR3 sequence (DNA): TGTGCCAGCAGCGCCGCCGGGGGGCTCACAGATACGCAGTATTTT. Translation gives CASSAAGGLTDTQYF. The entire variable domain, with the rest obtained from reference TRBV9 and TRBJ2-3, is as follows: DSGVTQTPKHLITATGQRVTLRCSPRSGDLSVYWYQQSLDQGLQFLIQYYNGEERAKGNILERFSAQQFPDLHSELNLSSLELGDSALYFCASSAAGGLTDTQYFGPGTRLTVL.

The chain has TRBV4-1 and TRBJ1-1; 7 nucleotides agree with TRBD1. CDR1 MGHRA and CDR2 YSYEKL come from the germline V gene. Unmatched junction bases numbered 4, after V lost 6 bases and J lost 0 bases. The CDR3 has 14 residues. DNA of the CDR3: TGCGCCAGCAGAGTGGACAGGCTGAACACTGAAGCTTTCTTT. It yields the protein CASRVDRLNTEAFF.

CDR3 coding DNA: TGTGCCAGCAGCTCAGGACAGGTTTCTAGCTATGGCTACACCTTC. It is translated as CASSSGQVSSYGYTF. The gene calls are TRBV7-9 and TRBJ1-2, with TRBD1 matching over 7 bases. Germline values: CDR1 SEHNR, CDR2 FQNEAQ (reference sequence). The CDR3 totals 15 residues. The V gene end was trimmed by 4 bases and the J gene end by 4 bases; junction bases not matched to a gene: 9. Full variable domain (rest looked up from reference TRBV7-9 and TRBJ1-2): DTGVSQNPRHKITKRGQNVTFRCDPISEHNRLYWYRQTLGQGPEFLTYFQNEAQLEKSRLLSDRFSAERPKGSFSTLEIQRTEQGDSAMYLCASSSGQVSSYGYTFGSGTRLTVV.

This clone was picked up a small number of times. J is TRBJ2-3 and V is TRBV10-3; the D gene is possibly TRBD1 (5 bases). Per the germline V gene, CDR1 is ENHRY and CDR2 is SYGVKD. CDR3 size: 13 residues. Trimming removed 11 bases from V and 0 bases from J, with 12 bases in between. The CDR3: CALGHPSTDTQYF. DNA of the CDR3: TGTGCCCTGGGGCATCCTAGCACAGATACGCAGTATTTT.

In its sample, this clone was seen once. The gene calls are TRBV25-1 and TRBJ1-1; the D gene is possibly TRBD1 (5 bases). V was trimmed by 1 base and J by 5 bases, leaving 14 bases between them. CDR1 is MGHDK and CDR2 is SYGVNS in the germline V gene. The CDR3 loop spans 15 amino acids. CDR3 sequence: CASSEWGSLDTEAFF. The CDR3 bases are TGTGCCAGCAGTGAATGGGGCAGCTTAGATACTGAAGCTTTCTTT.

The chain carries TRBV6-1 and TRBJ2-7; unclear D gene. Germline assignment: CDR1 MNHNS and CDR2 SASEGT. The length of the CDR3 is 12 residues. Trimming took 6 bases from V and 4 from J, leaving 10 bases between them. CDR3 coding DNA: TGTGCCAGCAGGTTGCAGGCTTACGAGCAGTACTTC. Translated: CASRLQAYEQYF.

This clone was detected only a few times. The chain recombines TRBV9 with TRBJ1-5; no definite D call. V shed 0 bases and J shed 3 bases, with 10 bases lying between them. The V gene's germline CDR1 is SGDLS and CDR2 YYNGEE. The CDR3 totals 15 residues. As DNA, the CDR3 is TGTGCCAGCAGCGTAGATTCGGCGGCCAATCAGCCCCAGCATTTT. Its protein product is CASSVDSAANQPQHF. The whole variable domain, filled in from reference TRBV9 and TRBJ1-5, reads DSGVTQTPKHLITATGQRVTLRCSPRSGDLSVYWYQQSLDQGLQFLIQYYNGEERAKGNILERFSAQQFPDLHSELNLSSLELGDSALYFCASSVDSAANQPQHFGDGTRLSIL.

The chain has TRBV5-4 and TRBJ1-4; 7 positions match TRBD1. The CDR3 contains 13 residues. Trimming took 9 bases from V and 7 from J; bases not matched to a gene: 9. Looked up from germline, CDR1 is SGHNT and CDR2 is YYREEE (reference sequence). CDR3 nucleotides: TGTGCCACACGACAGGGTCCTTCTGAAAAACTGTTTTTT. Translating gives CATRQGPSEKLFF.

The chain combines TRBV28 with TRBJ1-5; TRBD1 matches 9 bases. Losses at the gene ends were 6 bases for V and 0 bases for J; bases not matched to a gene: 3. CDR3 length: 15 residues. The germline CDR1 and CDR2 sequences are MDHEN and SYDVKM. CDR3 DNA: TGTGCCAGCAGATCGACAGGGGGTAGCAATCAGCCCCAGCATTTT. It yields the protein CASRSTGGSNQPQHF. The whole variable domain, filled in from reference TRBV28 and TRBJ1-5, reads DVKVTQSSRYLVKRTGEKVFLECVQDMDHENMFWYRQDPGLGLRLIYFSYDVKMKEKGDIPEGYSVSREKKERFSLILESASTNQTSMYLCASRSTGGSNQPQHFGDGTRLSIL.

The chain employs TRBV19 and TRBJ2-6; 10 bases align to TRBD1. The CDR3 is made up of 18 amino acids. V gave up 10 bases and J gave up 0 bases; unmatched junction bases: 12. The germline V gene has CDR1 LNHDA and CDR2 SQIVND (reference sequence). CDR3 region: CATNPGTGVNSGANVLTF. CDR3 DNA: TGTGCCACCAATCCCGGGACAGGGGTCAACTCTGGGGCCAACGTCCTGACTTTC.

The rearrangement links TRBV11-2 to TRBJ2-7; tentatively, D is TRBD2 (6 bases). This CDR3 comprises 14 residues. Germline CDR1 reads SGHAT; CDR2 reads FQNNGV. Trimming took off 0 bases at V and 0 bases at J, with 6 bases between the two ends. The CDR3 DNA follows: TGTGCCAGCAGCTTAGACGGGGGCTCCTACGAGCAGTACTTC. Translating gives CASSLDGGSYEQYF.

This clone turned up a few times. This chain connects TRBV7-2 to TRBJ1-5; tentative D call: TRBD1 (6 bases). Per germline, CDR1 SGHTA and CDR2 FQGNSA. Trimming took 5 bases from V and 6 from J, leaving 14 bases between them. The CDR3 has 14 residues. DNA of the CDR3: TGTGCCAGCAGCGGTAGGGGGGGGAGTCAGCCCCAGCATTTT. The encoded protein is CASSGRGGSQPQHF.

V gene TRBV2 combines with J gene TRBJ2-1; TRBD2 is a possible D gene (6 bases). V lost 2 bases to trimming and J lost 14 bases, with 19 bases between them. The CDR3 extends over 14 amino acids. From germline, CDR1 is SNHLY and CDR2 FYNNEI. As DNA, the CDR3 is TGTGCCAGCAGTGAAATCACTAGCCCCACTAGAAAGTTCTTC. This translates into CASSEITSPTRKFF.

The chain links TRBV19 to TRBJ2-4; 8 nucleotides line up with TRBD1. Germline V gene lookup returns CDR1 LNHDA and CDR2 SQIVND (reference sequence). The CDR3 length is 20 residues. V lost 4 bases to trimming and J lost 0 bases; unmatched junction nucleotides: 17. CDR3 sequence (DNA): TGTGCCAGTAGTACAAATGGACAGGGCACCAAAACGCTAGCCAAAAACATTCAGTACTTC. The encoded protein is CASSTNGQGTKTLAKNIQYF.